This T cell receptor beta chain is drawn from a study of T cell responses to AZD1222 COVID-19 vaccine. In germline, CDR1 is SGHAT, CDR2 FQNNGV. The CDR3 is made up of 12 amino acids. The V and J ends lost 0 bases and 9 bases respectively, with 6 bases between them. Profiled with immunoSEQ multiplex PCR; TCRdb holds only in-frame clones, not every one. Of 95,000 to 150,000 clones in the sample, about 92% are singletons; the top ten hold 5%. This specimen was peripheral blood, taken 28 days after the second AZD1222 dose. This sequence was found in an adult who received the AZD1222 COVID-19 vaccine. This sequence joins TRBV11-2 and TRBJ2-1, with a possible D match to TRBD1 (5 bases). DNA for the CDR3: TGTGCCAGCAGCTTAGAAAGGGGTGAGCAGTTCTTC. This encodes CASSLERGEQFF.